Shown below are 13 T cell receptor beta chains from a single sample sequenced in a study of cytomegalovirus exposure and HLA in healthy donors. The PCR employed 60 Vbeta primers together with 13 Jbeta primers. TCRdb keeps only in-frame clones here, not all; method: immunoSEQ multiplex PCR. The sample totals about 82,000 clones. The source material was PBMCs. The receptors were gathered from a woman aged 25 to 39 in good health and CMV-seronegative.

The rearrangement links TRBV29-1 to TRBJ2-1; 8 nucleotides line up with TRBD1. The CDR3 length is 13 residues. Germline CDR1 reads SQVTM; CDR2 reads ANQGSEA. V shed 2 bases and J 5 bases; nucleotides not matched to a gene: 2. CDR3 region: CSVELDRDNEQFF. The CDR3, as DNA: TGCAGCGTTGAATTGGACAGGGACAATGAGCAGTTCTTC.

The chain employs TRBV2 and TRBJ1-4; possibly TRBD1 for D (5 bases). Trimming pared 0 bases from V and 8 bases from J, leaving 16 bases between. The CDR3 extends over 16 amino acids. Looked up from germline, CDR1 is SNHLY and CDR2 is FYNNEI. CDR3 in DNA: TGTGCCAGCAGTGAAGCTCTCGGGGGACGTAGAGAAAAACTGTTTTTT. It is translated as CASSEALGGRREKLFF.

The chain links TRBV5-4 to TRBJ2-7, with 10 bases fitting TRBD1. Germline trimming cut 0 bases from V and 4 bases from J; bases unmatched to any gene: 4. The CDR3 loop spans 15 amino acids. CDR1 and CDR2 (germline): SGHNT, YYREEE (reference sequence). The CDR3 region has the DNA TGTGCCAGCAGCTTGGGGGACAGGGGATCTTACGAGCAGTACTTC. Translating it yields CASSLGDRGSYEQYF.

The V call is TRBV27, the J call TRBJ1-1; TRBD1 is a possible D gene (5 bases). The germline gives CDR1 MNHEY, CDR2 SMNVEV (reference sequence). Trimming pared 2 bases from V and 5 bases from J, leaving 12 bases between. The CDR3 runs to 14 residues. The chain's CDR3 is CASSLGAGLTEAFF. The CDR3 DNA reads as TGTGCCAGCAGTTTAGGGGCGGGGTTGACTGAAGCTTTCTTT.

V usage is TRBV4-2 and J usage is TRBJ1-1; a weak D match, TRBD1 (6 bases). Deletions cut 1 base from V and 3 bases from J, with 27 bases between. Per germline, CDR1 LGHNA and CDR2 YNFKEQ. This CDR3 is 20 amino acids long. This CDR3 is CASSQVRRGRGSNLDTEAFF. CDR3 coding DNA: TGTGCCAGCAGCCAAGTGCGGCGGGGGCGGGGGTCCAATCTGGACACTGAAGCTTTCTTT.

This sequence joins TRBV20-1 and TRBJ1-2; TRBD1 is a possible D gene (6 bases). This CDR3 comprises 11 residues. Trimming shortened V by 6 bases and J by 8 bases, and 13 bases separated the two germline ends. Germline V gene data show CDR1 as DFQATT and CDR2 as SNEGSKA (reference sequence). CDR3 region: CSAQTGKGYTF. CDR3 sequence (DNA): TGCAGTGCGCAAACAGGGAAGGGCTACACCTTC.

The CDR3 reads CASSQVLAGVWVEQFF. The CDR3 DNA is TGTGCCAGCAGCCAAGTTCTAGCGGGGGTCTGGGTGGAGCAGTTCTTC. The chain joins TRBV4-2 to TRBJ2-1, with 10 bases identical to TRBD2. V was clipped by 1 base and J by 10 bases; unmatched bases: 10. The CDR3 covers 16 residues. Germline-derived CDR1 and CDR2 are LGHNA and YNFKEQ.

This chain connects TRBV2 to TRBJ1-3, with D possibly being TRBD1 (5 bases). With 0 bases removed from V and 4 bases from J, the gap between germline ends came to 13 bases. Germline V gene data show CDR1 as SNHLY and CDR2 as FYNNEI. The CDR3 sequence is 16 residues long. CDR3 nucleotide sequence: TGTGCCAGCAGTGAAGCGGAACCGTCAGGGGGAAACACCATATATTTT. Residues: CASSEAEPSGGNTIYF.

This chain joins TRBV9 and TRBJ2-1; TRBD1 aligns across 7 bases. The junction had 5 bases not matched to a gene; V was cut back by 3 bases and J by 5 bases. Per the germline V gene, CDR1 is SGDLS and CDR2 is YYNGEE. CDR3 length equals 14 residues. Here the CDR3 DNA reads TGTGCCAGCAGCGGGAACAGGGGAAACAATGAGCAGTTCTTC. This gives the protein CASSGNRGNNEQFF. The full variable domain, with the rest looked up from reference TRBV9 and TRBJ2-1, is DSGVTQTPKHLITATGQRVTLRCSPRSGDLSVYWYQQSLDQGLQFLIQYYNGEERAKGNILERFSAQQFPDLHSELNLSSLELGDSALYFCASSGNRGNNEQFFGPGTRLTVL.

Concerning this clone itself: At one of its ends the junction is not consistent with the germline gene, which may arise from a read error. The rearrangement uses TRBV18 and TRBJ2-3, with 9 nucleotides matching TRBD1. The CDR3 extends over 15 amino acids. Looked up from germline, CDR1 is KGHSH and CDR2 is LQKENI. The CDR3: CASSLGQGRTDKQYF. CDR3 DNA sequence: TGTGCCAGCTCACTAGGACAGGGGCGCACAGATAAGCAGTATTTT.

This chain links TRBV7-9 with TRBJ1-1, with D perhaps matching TRBD1 (6 bases). Germline V gene sequence: CDR1 SEHNR, CDR2 FQNEAQ (reference sequence). V lost 5 bases and J lost 0, with 13 bases in between. This CDR3 is 15 amino acids long. The CDR3 DNA reads TGTGCCAGCAGCGGAGCAGGGGACATGAACACTGAAGCTTTCTTT. This encodes CASSGAGDMNTEAFF.

This chain uses TRBV6-5 with TRBJ1-5, with D uncertain. CDR1 is MNHEY and CDR2 is SVGAGI in the germline V gene. The CDR3 is 14 amino acids. The V end lost 6 bases, the J end lost 0 bases, and 9 bases lay between the germline ends. The CDR3 reads CASRPRFSNQPQHF. CDR3 bases: TGTGCCAGCAGACCCAGATTTAGCAATCAGCCCCAGCATTTT.

The chain links TRBV6-5 to TRBJ2-7, with a tentative D call TRBD1 (5 bases). V lost 0 bases to trimming and J lost 2 bases, with 11 bases between them. The CDR3 is made up of 15 amino acids. Germline V lookup: CDR1 MNHEY, CDR2 SVGAGI. CDR3 DNA sequence: TGTGCCAGCAGTTACTCGACTGCAGGGCCCTACGAGCAGTACTTC. Translating it yields CASSYSTAGPYEQYF.